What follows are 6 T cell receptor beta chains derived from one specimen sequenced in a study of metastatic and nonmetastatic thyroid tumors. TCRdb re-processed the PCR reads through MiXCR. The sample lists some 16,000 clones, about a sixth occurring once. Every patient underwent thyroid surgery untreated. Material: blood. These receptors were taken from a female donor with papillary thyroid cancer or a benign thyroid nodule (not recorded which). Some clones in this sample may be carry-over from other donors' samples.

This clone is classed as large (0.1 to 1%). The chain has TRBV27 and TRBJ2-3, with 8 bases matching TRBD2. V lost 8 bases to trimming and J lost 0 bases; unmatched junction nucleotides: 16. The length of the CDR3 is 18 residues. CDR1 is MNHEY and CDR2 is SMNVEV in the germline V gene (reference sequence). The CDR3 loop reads CASPAVSETSESTDTQYF. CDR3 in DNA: TGTGCCAGCCCCGCGGTATCCGAGACTAGCGAGAGCACAGATACGCAGTATTTT.

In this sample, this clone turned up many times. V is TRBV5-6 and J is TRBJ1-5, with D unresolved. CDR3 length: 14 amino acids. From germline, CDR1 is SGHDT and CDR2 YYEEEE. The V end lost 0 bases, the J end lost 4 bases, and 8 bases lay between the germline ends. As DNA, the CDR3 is TGTGCCAGCAGCTTGGGGTCCGGGAATCAGCCCCAGCATTTT. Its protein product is CASSLGSGNQPQHF.

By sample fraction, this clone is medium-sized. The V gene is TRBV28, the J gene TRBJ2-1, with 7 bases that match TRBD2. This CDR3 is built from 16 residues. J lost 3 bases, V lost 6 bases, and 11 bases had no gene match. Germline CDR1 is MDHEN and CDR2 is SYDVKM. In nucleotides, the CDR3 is TGTGCCAGCAGCACCGCTAGCGGAGGTTACTACAATGAGCAGTTCTTC. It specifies CASSTASGGYYNEQFF.

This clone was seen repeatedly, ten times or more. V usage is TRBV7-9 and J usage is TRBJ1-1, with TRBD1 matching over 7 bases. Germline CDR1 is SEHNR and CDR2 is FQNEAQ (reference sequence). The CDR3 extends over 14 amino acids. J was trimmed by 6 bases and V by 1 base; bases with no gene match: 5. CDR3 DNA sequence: TGTGCCAGCAGCTTAGGCAGGGGGTCAGCTGAAGCTTTCTTT. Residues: CASSLGRGSAEAFF.

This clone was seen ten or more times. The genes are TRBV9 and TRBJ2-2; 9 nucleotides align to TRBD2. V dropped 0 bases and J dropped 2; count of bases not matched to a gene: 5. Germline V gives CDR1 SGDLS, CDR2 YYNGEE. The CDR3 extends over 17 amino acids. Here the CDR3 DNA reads TGTGCCAGCAGCGTAGCCCCTAGCGGGGATAACACCGGGGAGCTGTTTTTT. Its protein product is CASSVAPSGDNTGELFF.

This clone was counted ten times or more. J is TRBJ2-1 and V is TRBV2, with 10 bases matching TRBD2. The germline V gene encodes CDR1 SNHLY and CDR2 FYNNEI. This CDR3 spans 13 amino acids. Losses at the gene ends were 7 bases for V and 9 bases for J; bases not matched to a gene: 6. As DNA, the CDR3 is TGTGCCAGCAACGAGCGGGAGGGTATTGAGCAGTTCTTC. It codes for CASNEREGIEQFF.